Listed here are 8 T cell receptor beta chains from one sample, sequenced in a study of post-analysis software for immune sequencing data. General study results and limits: Patients had higher frequencies than controls of about five TRBV segments, including TRBV5-6, TRBV5-1 and TRBV20-1.

These receptors are not linked to any known antigen. TCR beta libraries were prepared from cDNA with unique molecular identifiers. TCRdb recomputed calls from the PCR reads with MiXCR, one row per CDR3 protein. Of about 800,000 distinct CDR3 sequences in the sample, roughly 30% are singletons; the top ten hold around 0.6%. The source material was blood. The receptors originated from a girl aged 10-17 years with multiple sclerosis.

This clonotype appeared a few times. CDR3 sequence: CSVEEVWGPTDTQYF. The CDR3 DNA follows: TGCAGCGTTGAAGAGGTCTGGGGGCCCACAGATACGCAGTATTTT. The V and J genes are TRBV29-1 and TRBJ2-3, with a weak D call TRBD1 (6 bases). In germline, CDR1 is SQVTM, CDR2 ANQGSEA. The CDR3 is made up of 15 amino acids. Trimming cost V 0 bases and J 2 bases, with 12 bases left between them.

For this clonotype: Likely a read error: the CDR3 ends without its conserved phenylalanine or tryptophan. The rearrangement uses TRBV7-9 and TRBJ2-6; D is uncertain. Trimming cost V 3 bases and J 2 bases, with 14 bases left between them. There are 17 residues in the CDR3. The germline CDR1 and CDR2 sequences are SEHNR and FQNEAQ (reference sequence). The CDR3 is CASSFSQSSPGANVLTL. The CDR3 DNA reads TGTGCCAGCAGCTTTAGCCAGTCCTCTCCTGGGGCCAACGTCCTGACTCTC.

In its sample, this clonotype was seen many times. The genes are TRBV29-1 and TRBJ1-4; D is undetermined. Germline lookup yields CDR1 SQVTM and CDR2 ANQGSEA. The CDR3 spans 12 residues. Trimming removed 7 bases at V and 5 bases at J, with 11 bases between. CDR3 residues: CSDKTENEKLFF. The CDR3 coding sequence is TGCAGCGACAAGACTGAGAATGAAAAACTGTTTTTT. The variable domain in full, completed from reference TRBV29-1 and TRBJ1-4, reads SAVISQKPSRDICQRGTSLTIQCQVDSQVTMMFWYRQQPGQSLTLIATANQGSEATYESGFVIDKFPISRPNLTFSTLTVSNMSPEDSSIYLCSDKTENEKLFFGSGTQLSVL.

Regarding this clonotype: Its ends do not fully match the called genes, so a read error is possible. This chain links TRBV3-1 with TRBJ2-1, with D perhaps matching TRBD2 (5 bases). Germline values: CDR1 LGHDT, CDR2 YNNKEL (reference sequence). The CDR3 consists of 16 residues. DNA of the CDR3: TGTGCCAGCAGCCAATCCAGAGGACTTGCCGTCAATGAGCTGTTCTTC. Amino acid sequence: CASSQSRGLAVNELFF.

Worth noting for this clonotype: A much larger clone is a single base away; this may be a read error. CDR3 sequence (DNA): TGTGCCAGCAGGGATACTCCACACTCCTACAATGAGCAGTACTTC. This translates into CASRDTPHSYNEQYF. The chain employs TRBV6-5 and TRBJ2-5, with D unresolved. V lost 6 bases to trimming and J lost 11 bases, with 25 bases between them. CDR3 length: 15 amino acids. From germline, CDR1 is MNHEY and CDR2 SVGAGI.

In its sample, this clonotype was seen a few times. The chain joins TRBV4-1 to TRBJ2-3; D remains unclear. The CDR3 runs to 13 residues. V was pared by 0 bases and J by 4 bases, with 5 bases between. Germline CDR1 reads MGHRA; CDR2 reads YSYEKL. CDR3 amino acids: CASSQDKADTQYF. As DNA, the CDR3 is TGCGCCAGCAGCCAAGATAAGGCAGATACGCAGTATTTT.

Only a few counts were recorded for this clonotype. The V gene is TRBV7-2, the J gene TRBJ2-1; D remains ambiguous. The length of the CDR3 is 18 residues. Germline V CDR1 and CDR2: SGHTA, FQGNSA. V was trimmed by 3 bases and J by 0 bases, leaving 18 bases between them. This CDR3 reads CASSFASLQSSSYNEQFF. DNA of the CDR3: TGTGCCAGCAGCTTCGCTTCATTACAGTCGAGCTCCTACAATGAGCAGTTCTTC.

The chain uses TRBV12-3 or TRBV12-4 and TRBJ2-1; 8 bases are shared with TRBD1. Trimming took 6 bases from V and 14 from J; bases not matched to a gene: 12. This CDR3 has 13 amino acids. The CDR3 is CASSPRQGYSEFF. CDR3 in DNA: TGTGCCAGCAGCCCCCGACAGGGGTACTCCGAGTTCTTC.